Listed below are T cell receptor beta chains from one sample, sequenced in a study of control samples from healthy donors and cancer patients. Profiling relied on immunoSEQ multiplex PCR, and the TCRdb table lists in-frame clones only, not all of them. The sample has around 64,000 clones; roughly nine tenths are singletons. The specimen sequenced was PBMCs. The receptor source for this set is a man aged 60-69 years with colorectal cancer. Both conserved end residues are part of each CDR3. D genes are given only for firm matches. Only some rows state a clone size, as once, few, many or a class for expanded clones.

J,V,D,size,CDR3,DNA
TRBJ2-3,TRBV13,TRBD2,.,CASSVRTSASTQYF,TGTGCCAGCAGCGTACGGACTAGCGCGAGTACGCAGTATTTT
TRBJ1-2,TRBV28,.,.,CASSWAKNYGYTF,TGTGCCAGCAGTTGGGCAAAGAACTATGGCTACACCTTC
TRBJ2-4,TRBV7-2,.,once,CASSLYGGGQLSAQYF,TGTGCCAGCAGCTTATATGGGGGGGGGCAGCTCTCCGCCCAGTACTTC
TRBJ1-1,TRBV14,TRBD1,.,CASSSLLGTGIEAFF,TGTGCCAGCAGCTCCCTTCTGGGGACAGGGATTGAAGCTTTCTTT
TRBJ1-1,TRBV4-1,.,.,CASSQEEGGRQTEAFF,TGCGCCAGCAGCCAAGAAGAGGGGGGGCGTCAGACTGAAGCTTTCTTT
TRBJ2-3,TRBV7-2,TRBD2,.,CASSPRTSGRTDTQYF,TGTGCCAGCAGCCCAAGGACTAGCGGACGCACAGATACGCAGTATTTT
TRBJ1-1,TRBV5-1,TRBD1,.,CASRSGTGGVPEAFF,TGCGCCAGCAGGTCCGGGACAGGGGGCGTTCCTGAAGCTTTCTTT
TRBJ2-3,TRBV30,.,.,CAWSTSGGTDTQYF,TGTGCCTGGAGTACTTCTGGGGGCACAGATACGCAGTATTTT
TRBJ2-7,TRBV12-5,TRBD2,.,CASGSGGGTYEQYF,TGTGCTAGTGGTTCTGGGGGGGGGACCTACGAGCAGTACTTC
TRBJ1-2,TRBV27,TRBD1,.,CASSLGDRGSGYTF,TGTGCCAGCAGTTTAGGGGACAGGGGGAGCGGCTACACCTTC
TRBJ2-5,TRBV2,TRBD1,.,CATRTGTLQETQYF,TGTGCCACAAGGACAGGGACTCTCCAAGAGACCCAGTACTTC
TRBJ2-3,TRBV28,.,.,CASSRFGGFTDTQYF,TGTGCCAGCAGCCGTTTCGGGGGATTCACAGATACGCAGTATTTT
TRBJ1-4,TRBV18,TRBD1,.,CASSLAGGSPEKLFF,TGTGCCAGCTCGTTGGCAGGGGGATCCCCTGAAAAACTGTTTTTT
TRBJ2-3,TRBV6-5,.,.,CAAGVDTQYF,TGTGCAGCAGGGGTGGATACGCAGTATTTT
TRBJ2-6,TRBV7-2,.,.,CASSFDRLLSGANVLTF,TGTGCCAGCAGTTTTGACCGGCTCCTCTCTGGGGCCAACGTCCTGACTTTC
TRBJ2-7,TRBV27,.,.,CASSPRGTYRNYEQYF,TGTGCCAGCAGTCCTAGAGGGACTTATAGAAACTACGAGCAGTACTTC
TRBJ2-3,TRBV3-1/TRBV3-2,.,.,CASSHFYFPPDTQYF,TGTGCCAGCAGCCATTTCTACTTTCCCCCCGATACGCAGTATTTT
TRBJ2-1,TRBV7-2,.,once,CASSLAFVSEQFF,TGTGCCAGCAGCTTAGCGTTCGTCTCTGAGCAGTTCTTC
TRBJ2-4,TRBV15,.,.,CATSRPTLAKNIQYF,TGTGCCACCAGCAGACCCACTCTAGCCAAAAACATTCAGTACTTC
TRBJ1-1,TRBV28,.,.,CASSGGGAPRWTEAFF,TGTGCCAGCAGTGGGGGCGGGGCGCCCCGGTGGACTGAAGCTTTCTTT
TRBJ2-2,TRBV18,.,few,CASSPGTRAGELFF,TGTGCCAGCTCACCCGGAACCCGGGCCGGGGAGCTGTTTTTT
TRBJ1-6,TRBV3-1/TRBV3-2,.,once,CASSQAGLGSPLHF,TGTGCCAGCAGCCAAGCTGGCTTAGGGTCACCCCTCCACTTT
TRBJ1-2,TRBV12-3/TRBV12-4,TRBD1,.,CASRARTGGGYTF,TGTGCCAGCAGGGCCCGGACAGGTGGAGGCTACACCTTC
TRBJ1-1,TRBV2,.,.,CASSEGRGPTEAFF,TGTGCCAGCAGTGAAGGGAGGGGCCCTACTGAAGCTTTCTTT
TRBJ2-3,TRBV11-2,TRBD2,.,CASSLVSGVAGGGTDTQYF,TGTGCCAGCAGCTTAGTCTCCGGGGTAGCGGGGGGCGGCACAGATACGCAGTATTTT
TRBJ2-3,TRBV6-2/TRBV6-3,.,once,CASSLLTITDTQYF,TGTGCCAGCAGTCTCCTGACTATCACAGATACGCAGTATTTT
TRBJ2-5,TRBV10-1,TRBD2,.,CASSYGGNQETQYF,TGCGCCAGCAGTTACGGGGGGAACCAAGAGACCCAGTACTTC
TRBJ1-6,TRBV7-2,TRBD1,once,CASSLDRVSYNSPLHF,TGTGCCAGCAGCCTTGACAGGGTTTCCTATAATTCACCCCTCCACTTT
TRBJ2-7,TRBV15,.,.,CATSRVRRSSYEQYF,TGTGCCACCAGCAGAGTAAGGAGGAGCTCCTACGAGCAGTACTTC
TRBJ2-1,TRBV19,.,.,CASSNRELARNEQFF,TGTGCCAGTAGTAACAGGGAACTAGCAAGGAATGAGCAGTTCTTC
TRBJ2-2,TRBV12-3/TRBV12-4,.,.,CASSRDNTGELFF,TGTGCCAGCAGCAGGGATAACACCGGGGAGCTGTTTTTT
TRBJ2-7,TRBV6-2/TRBV6-3,TRBD2,.,CASSYSTTSGDLSYEQYF,TGTGCCAGCAGTTACTCGACGACTAGCGGGGACCTCTCCTACGAGCAGTACTTC
TRBJ2-5,TRBV27,TRBD2,once,CASSPGLAGRQTQYF,TGTGCCAGCAGCCCGGGACTAGCGGGGAGACAGACCCAGTACTTC
TRBJ2-1,TRBV7-6,.,.,CASSPSGALGQFF,TGTGCCAGCAGCCCGTCGGGGGCGCTTGGGCAGTTCTTC
TRBJ2-1,TRBV11-2,TRBD1,.,CASSSPGGEQFF,TGTGCCAGCAGCTCCCCAGGGGGAGAGCAGTTCTTC
TRBJ1-5,TRBV9,TRBD1,.,CASSFGTGNQPQHF,TGTGCCAGCAGCTTCGGGACAGGGAATCAGCCCCAGCATTTT
TRBJ2-5,TRBV9,TRBD1,.,CASSVGQGETQYF,TGTGCCAGCAGCGTAGGACAGGGAGAGACCCAGTACTTC
TRBJ2-3,TRBV7-8,TRBD2,.,CASSFREGTDTQYF,TGTGCCAGCAGCTTTCGGGAGGGCACAGATACGCAGTATTTT
TRBJ2-1,TRBV19,TRBD1,.,CASSRGQPSSYNEQFF,TGTGCCAGTAGCAGGGGACAGCCGAGCTCCTACAATGAGCAGTTCTTC
TRBJ2-5,TRBV7-2,TRBD2,.,CASSLTGTSGGTQYF,TGTGCCAGCAGCTTAACCGGGACTAGCGGGGGGACCCAGTACTTC
TRBJ2-1,TRBV7-3,.,.,CASSPLGGVNEQFF,TGTGCCAGCAGCCCCCTCGGCGGGGTGAATGAGCAGTTCTTC
TRBJ2-5,TRBV29-1,.,.,CSVRGLLQETQYF,TGCAGCGTGCGGGGGCTACTACAAGAGACCCAGTACTTC
TRBJ2-1,TRBV19,.,.,CASSIPNYNEQFF,TGTGCCAGTAGTATCCCTAACTACAATGAGCAGTTCTTC
TRBJ1-1,TRBV3-1/TRBV3-2,.,.,CASSRKWGGGGDTEAFF,TGTGCCAGCAGCAGAAAGTGGGGAGGGGGAGGGGACACTGAAGCTTTCTTT
TRBJ2-3,TRBV13,.,.,CASSPPPRGSTDTQYF,TGTGCCAGCAGCCCCCCGCCCCGGGGGAGCACAGATACGCAGTATTTT
TRBJ1-5,TRBV28,TRBD1,.,CASGLTGGGNQPQHF,TGTGCCAGCGGCCTAACAGGGGGAGGCAATCAGCCCCAGCATTTT
TRBJ2-5,TRBV9,.,.,CASSALGAQETQYF,TGTGCCAGCAGCGCGCTCGGGGCCCAAGAGACCCAGTACTTC
TRBJ1-2,TRBV27,TRBD1,.,CASTFTGGSIYTF,TGTGCCAGCACTTTTACAGGGGGTAGTATCTACACCTTC
TRBJ2-3,TRBV27,TRBD2,.,CASREVGGIKDTQYF,TGTGCCAGCAGGGAGGTCGGGGGGATTAAAGATACGCAGTATTTT
TRBJ2-1,TRBV5-1,TRBD2,.,CASRGTSGAEQFF,TGCGCCAGCAGAGGGACTAGCGGGGCTGAGCAGTTCTTC
TRBJ2-5,TRBV4-3,.,once,CASSRTPGLEQETQYF,TGCGCCAGCAGCCGCACTCCGGGACTCGAACAAGAGACCCAGTACTTC
TRBJ2-1,TRBV7-9,.,.,CASISGYNEQFF,TGTGCCAGCATATCAGGGTACAATGAGCAGTTCTTC
TRBJ1-5,TRBV12-2,.,.,CASRPPGDQPQHF,TGTGCAAGTCGCCCTCCGGGGGATCAGCCCCAGCATTTT